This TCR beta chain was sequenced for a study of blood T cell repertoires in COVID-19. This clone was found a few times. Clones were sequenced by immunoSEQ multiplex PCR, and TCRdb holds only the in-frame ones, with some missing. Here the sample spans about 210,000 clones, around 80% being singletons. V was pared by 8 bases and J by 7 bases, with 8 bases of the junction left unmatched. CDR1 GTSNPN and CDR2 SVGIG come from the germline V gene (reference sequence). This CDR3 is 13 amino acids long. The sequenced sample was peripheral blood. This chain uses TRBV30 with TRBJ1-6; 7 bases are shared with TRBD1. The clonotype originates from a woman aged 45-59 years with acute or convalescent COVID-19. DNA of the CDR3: TGTGCCGCGACAGGGTATAGGAATTCACCCCTCCACTTT. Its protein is CAATGYRNSPLHF.